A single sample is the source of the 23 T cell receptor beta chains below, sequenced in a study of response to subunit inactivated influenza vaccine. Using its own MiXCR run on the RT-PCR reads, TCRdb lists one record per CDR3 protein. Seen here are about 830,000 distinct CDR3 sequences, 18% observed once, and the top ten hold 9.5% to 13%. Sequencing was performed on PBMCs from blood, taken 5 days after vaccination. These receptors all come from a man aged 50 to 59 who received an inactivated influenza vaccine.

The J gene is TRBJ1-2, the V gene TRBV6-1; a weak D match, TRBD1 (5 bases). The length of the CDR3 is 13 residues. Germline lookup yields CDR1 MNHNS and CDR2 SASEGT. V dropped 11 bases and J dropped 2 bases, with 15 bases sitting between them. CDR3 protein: CAASPTENYGYTF. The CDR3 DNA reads TGTGCCGCTAGTCCGACAGAGAACTATGGCTACACCTTC.

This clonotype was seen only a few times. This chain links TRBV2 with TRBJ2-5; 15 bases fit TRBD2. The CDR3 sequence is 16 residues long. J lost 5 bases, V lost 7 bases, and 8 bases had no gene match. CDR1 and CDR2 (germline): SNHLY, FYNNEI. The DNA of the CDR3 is TGTGCCAGCACGGGACTAGCGGGAGGTCTGGGGGAGACCCAGTACTTC. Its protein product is CASTGLAGGLGETQYF. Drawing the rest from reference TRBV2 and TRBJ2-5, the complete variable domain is EPEVTQTPSHQVTQMGQEVILRCVPISNHLYFYWYRQILGQKVEFLVSFYNNEISEKSEIFDDQFSVERPDGSNFTLKIRSTKLEDSAMYFCASTGLAGGLGETQYFGPGTRLLVL.

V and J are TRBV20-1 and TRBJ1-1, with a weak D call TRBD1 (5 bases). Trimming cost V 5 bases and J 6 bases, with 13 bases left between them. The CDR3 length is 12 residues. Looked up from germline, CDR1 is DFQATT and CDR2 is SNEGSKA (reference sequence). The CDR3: CSAPGTDSEAFF. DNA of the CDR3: TGCAGTGCTCCCGGGACGGATTCTGAAGCTTTCTTT.

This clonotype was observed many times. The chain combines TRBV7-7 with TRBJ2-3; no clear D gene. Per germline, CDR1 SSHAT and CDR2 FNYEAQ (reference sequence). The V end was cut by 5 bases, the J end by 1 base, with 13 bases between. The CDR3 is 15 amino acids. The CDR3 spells CASSPGLEGTDTQYF. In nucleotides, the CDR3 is TGTGCCAGCAGCCCCGGGCTAGAGGGCACAGATACGCAGTATTTT.

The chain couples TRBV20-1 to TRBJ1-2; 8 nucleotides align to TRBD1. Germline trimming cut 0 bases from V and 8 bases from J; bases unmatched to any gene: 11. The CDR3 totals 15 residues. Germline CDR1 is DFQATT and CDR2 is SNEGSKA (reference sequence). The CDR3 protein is CSARERRQGPEGYTF. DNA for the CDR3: TGCAGTGCTAGAGAGCGAAGACAGGGGCCGGAGGGCTACACCTTC.

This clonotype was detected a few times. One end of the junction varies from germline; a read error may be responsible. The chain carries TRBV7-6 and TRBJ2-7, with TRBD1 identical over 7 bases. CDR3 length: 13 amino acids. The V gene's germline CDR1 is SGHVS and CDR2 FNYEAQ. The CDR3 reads CASSPSYGQETSF. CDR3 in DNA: TGTGCCAGCAGCCCGAGTTATGGACAGGAGACTTCCTTC.

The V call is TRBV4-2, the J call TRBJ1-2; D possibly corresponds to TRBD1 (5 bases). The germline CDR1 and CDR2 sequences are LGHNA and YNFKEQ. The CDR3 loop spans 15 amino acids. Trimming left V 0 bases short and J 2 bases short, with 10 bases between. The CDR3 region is CASSQEQGANYGYTF. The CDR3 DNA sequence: TGTGCCAGCAGCCAAGAGCAGGGAGCCAACTATGGCTACACCTTC.

CDR3 protein: CSARGPSRVGEQFF. The DNA for the CDR3 is TGCAGTGCTAGAGGCCCTAGCCGGGTTGGAGAGCAGTTCTTC. This sequence joins TRBV20-1 and TRBJ2-1; TRBD2 is a possible D gene (5 bases). V was pared by 1 base and J by 10 bases, with 17 bases between. CDR1 and CDR2 from the germline V gene are DFQATT and SNEGSKA (reference sequence). The CDR3 extends over 14 amino acids.

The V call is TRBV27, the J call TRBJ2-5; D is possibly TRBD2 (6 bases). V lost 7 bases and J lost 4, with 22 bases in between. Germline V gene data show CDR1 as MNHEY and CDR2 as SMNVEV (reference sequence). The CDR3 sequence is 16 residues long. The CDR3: CASTPGGTSRVETQYF. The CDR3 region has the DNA TGTGCCAGCACTCCCGGGGGAACCAGCCGGGTAGAGACCCAGTACTTC.

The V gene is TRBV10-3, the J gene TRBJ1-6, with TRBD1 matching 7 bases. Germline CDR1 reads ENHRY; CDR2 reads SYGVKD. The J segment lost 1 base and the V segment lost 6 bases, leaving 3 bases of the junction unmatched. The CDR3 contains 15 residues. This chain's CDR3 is CAIRTGLSYNSPLHF. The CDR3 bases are TGTGCCATCAGGACAGGGTTGTCCTATAATTCACCCCTCCACTTT.

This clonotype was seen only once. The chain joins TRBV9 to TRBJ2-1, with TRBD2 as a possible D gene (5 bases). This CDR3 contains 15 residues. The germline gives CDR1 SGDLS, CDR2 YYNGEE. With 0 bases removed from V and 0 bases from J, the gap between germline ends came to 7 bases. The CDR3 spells CASSVGSGSYNEQFF. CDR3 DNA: TGTGCCAGCAGCGTAGGAAGCGGCTCCTACAATGAGCAGTTCTTC.

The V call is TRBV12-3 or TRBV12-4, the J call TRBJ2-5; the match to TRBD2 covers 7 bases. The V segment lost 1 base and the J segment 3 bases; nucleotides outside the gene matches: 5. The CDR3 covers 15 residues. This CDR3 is CASSLGLAVKETQYF. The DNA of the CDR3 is TGTGCCAGCAGTTTAGGGCTAGCGGTAAAAGAGACCCAGTACTTC.

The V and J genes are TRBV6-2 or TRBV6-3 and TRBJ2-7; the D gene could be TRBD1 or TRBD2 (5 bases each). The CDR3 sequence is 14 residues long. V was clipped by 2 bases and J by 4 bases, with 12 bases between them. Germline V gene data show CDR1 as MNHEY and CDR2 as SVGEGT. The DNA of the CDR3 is TGTGCCAGCAGTTACGAGGGGAAACCGTACGAGCAGTACTTC. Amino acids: CASSYEGKPYEQYF.

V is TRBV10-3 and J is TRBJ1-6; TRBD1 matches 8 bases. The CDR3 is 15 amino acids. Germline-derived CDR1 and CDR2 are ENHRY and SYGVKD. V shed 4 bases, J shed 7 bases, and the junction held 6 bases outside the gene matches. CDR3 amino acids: CAISGQGQGNSPLHF. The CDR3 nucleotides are TGTGCCATCAGTGGCCAAGGACAGGGAAATTCACCCCTCCACTTT.

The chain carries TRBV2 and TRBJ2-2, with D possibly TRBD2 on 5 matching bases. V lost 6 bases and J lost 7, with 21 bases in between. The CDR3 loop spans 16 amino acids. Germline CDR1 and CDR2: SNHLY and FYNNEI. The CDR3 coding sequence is TGTGCCAGCAGCCGCCTAGCTGCGCCCCCTGACGGGGAGCTGTTTTTT. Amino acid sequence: CASSRLAAPPDGELFF.

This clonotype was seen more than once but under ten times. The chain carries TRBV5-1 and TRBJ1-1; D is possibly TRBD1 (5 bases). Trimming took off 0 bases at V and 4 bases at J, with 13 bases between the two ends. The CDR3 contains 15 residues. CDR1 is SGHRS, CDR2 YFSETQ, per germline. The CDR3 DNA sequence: TGCGCCAGCAGCTTGGGTGGGGTAGGGACCACTGAAGCTTTCTTT. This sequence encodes CASSLGGVGTTEAFF.

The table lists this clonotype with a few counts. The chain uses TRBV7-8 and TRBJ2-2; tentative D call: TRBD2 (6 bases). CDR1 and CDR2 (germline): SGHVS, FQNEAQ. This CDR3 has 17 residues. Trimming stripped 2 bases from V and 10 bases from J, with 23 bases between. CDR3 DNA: TGTGCCAGCAGCTTATTGGCGGCGGGACCTCTCGACGCGGAGCTGTTTTTT. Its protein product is CASSLLAAGPLDAELFF.

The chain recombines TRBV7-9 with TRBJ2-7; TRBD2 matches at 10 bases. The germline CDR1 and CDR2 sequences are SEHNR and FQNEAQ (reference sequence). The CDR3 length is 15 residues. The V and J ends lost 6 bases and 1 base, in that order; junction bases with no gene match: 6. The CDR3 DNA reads TGTGCCAGCAGGCCCCTAGCGGGGGATTCCTACGAGCAGTACTTC. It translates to CASRPLAGDSYEQYF.

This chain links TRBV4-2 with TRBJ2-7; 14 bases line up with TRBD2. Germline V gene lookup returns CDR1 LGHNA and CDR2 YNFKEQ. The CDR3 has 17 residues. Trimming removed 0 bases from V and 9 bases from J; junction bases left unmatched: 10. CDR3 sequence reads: CASSQDDGTSGRIGQYF. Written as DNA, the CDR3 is TGTGCCAGCAGCCAAGATGATGGGACTAGCGGGAGAATAGGGCAGTACTTC.

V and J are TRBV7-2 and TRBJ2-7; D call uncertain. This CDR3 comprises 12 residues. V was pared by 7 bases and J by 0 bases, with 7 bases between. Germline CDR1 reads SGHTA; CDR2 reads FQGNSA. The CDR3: CASTGGSYEQYF. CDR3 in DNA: TGTGCCAGCACCGGCGGCTCCTACGAGCAGTACTTC.

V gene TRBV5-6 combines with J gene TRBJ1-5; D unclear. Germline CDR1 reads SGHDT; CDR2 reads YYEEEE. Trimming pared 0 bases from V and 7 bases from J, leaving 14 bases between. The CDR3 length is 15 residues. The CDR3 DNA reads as TGTGCCAGCAGCTTGGCCGGACGGCTCGACCAGCCCCAGCATTTT. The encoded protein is CASSLAGRLDQPQHF.

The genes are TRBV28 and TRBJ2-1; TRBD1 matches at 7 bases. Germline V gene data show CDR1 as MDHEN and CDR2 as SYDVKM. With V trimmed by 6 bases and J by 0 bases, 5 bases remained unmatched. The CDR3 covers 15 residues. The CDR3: CASRPDRVSYNEQFF. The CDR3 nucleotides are TGTGCCAGCAGACCCGACAGGGTCTCCTACAATGAGCAGTTCTTC.

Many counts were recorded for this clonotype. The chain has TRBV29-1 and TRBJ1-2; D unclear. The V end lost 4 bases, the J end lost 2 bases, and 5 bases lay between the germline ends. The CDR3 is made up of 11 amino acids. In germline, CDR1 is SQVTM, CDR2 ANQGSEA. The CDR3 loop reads CSVGPNYGYTF. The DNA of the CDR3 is TGCAGCGTTGGGCCAAACTATGGCTACACCTTC.